This is a list of T cell receptor beta chains from one sample in a study of CD8 T cells in ankylosing spondylitis. TCRdb itself ran the 5' RACE reads through MiXCR, one entry per CDR3 protein. The table shows about 700,000 distinct CDR3 sequences, with 15% to 20% occurring only once. The sequenced sample consisted of blood, either unsorted or a sorted T cell fraction (not recorded which). Receptor source: a male donor with ankylosing spondylitis. Both conserved end residues are part of each CDR3. D genes are given only for firm matches.

TRBJ2-5,TRBD1,TRBV4-1,CASSQTRDSKETQYF
TRBJ2-5,TRBD2,TRBV11-2,CASSLEAGVAETQYF
TRBJ2-7,TRBD1,TRBV18,CASSPEDRVYEQYF
TRBJ2-1,.,TRBV5-8,CASTGLEGPIYNEQFF
TRBJ1-3,.,TRBV7-2,CASTRPWGNTIYF
TRBJ2-1,.,TRBV25-1,CASRRKLGAYNEQFF
TRBJ2-2,.,TRBV20-1,CSAINRKTGTGELFF
TRBJ1-4,.,TRBV10-3,CAISASPAEKLFF
TRBJ2-4,.,TRBV10-3,CAISEAGENIQYF
TRBJ2-5,.,TRBV7-7,CASSLVGVTQYF
TRBJ2-1,.,TRBV7-9,CASSLLGGVWNEQFF
TRBJ2-3,.,TRBV7-2,CASSPGPISTDTQYF
TRBJ2-2,.,TRBV5-1,CASSLHRADTGELFF
TRBJ2-3,TRBD2,TRBV11-1,CASSLPLGSGTDTDTQYF
TRBJ2-1,TRBD2,TRBV7-2,CASSPGLGSPSYNEQFF
TRBJ2-2,.,TRBV12-3/TRBV12-4,CASSTTEFTGELFF
TRBJ2-1,.,TRBV7-9,CASSQLRENEQFF
TRBJ1-1,.,TRBV5-5,CASSSMGDTEAFF
TRBJ1-1,.,TRBV12-3/TRBV12-4,CASSLGGWGINTEAFF
TRBJ2-7,TRBD2,TRBV5-1,CASSSSSGGAGFYEQYF
TRBJ1-1,.,TRBV6-1,CASSEQGKLNTEAFF
TRBJ2-3,.,TRBV9,CASSLDIGFTDTQYF
TRBJ2-5,.,TRBV20-1,CSARDIRGEQETQYF
TRBJ2-7,.,TRBV12-3/TRBV12-4,CASRGINYEQYF
TRBJ1-5,.,TRBV7-9,CASTGGVHQPQHF
TRBJ2-1,.,TRBV29-1,CSVLQGSYNEQFF
TRBJ2-2,TRBD2,TRBV4-1,CASSQDLSGGALGELFF
TRBJ2-1,TRBD1,TRBV29-1,CSVGQGPSSYNEQFF
TRBJ1-2,.,TRBV12-3/TRBV12-4,CASSKKGSTAVGSIYGYTF
TRBJ1-3,.,TRBV24-1,CATSDAGSGNTIYF
TRBJ2-3,.,TRBV7-9,CASSLAPLALTDTQYF
TRBJ2-5,.,TRBV7-6,CASSLDLGGTQYF
TRBJ2-3,.,TRBV29-1,CSVRFPTDTQYF
TRBJ2-7,TRBD1,TRBV29-1,CSVEVGAGGGEQYF
TRBJ1-5,.,TRBV6-1,CASSEGWGQPQHF
TRBJ2-2,.,TRBV18,CASSPLWSGELFF
TRBJ2-1,TRBD2,TRBV5-1,CASSLGPSGAYNEQFF
TRBJ1-2,TRBD1,TRBV7-9,CASSLSGQELAYGYTF
TRBJ1-1,.,TRBV6-5,CASSYSPGAFEAFF
TRBJ1-4,.,TRBV12-3/TRBV12-4,CASRKTLNNEKLFF
TRBJ2-7,TRBD1,TRBV28,CANPLGQGEGEQYF
TRBJ2-4,TRBD1,TRBV7-2,CASSDGTGDIQYF
TRBJ2-2,TRBD2,TRBV3-1,CASSQVYSGRPLSNTGELFF
TRBJ2-7,TRBD1,TRBV12-3/TRBV12-4,CASSDGQGLYEQYF
TRBJ2-3,.,TRBV20-1,CSARTGRTDTQYF
TRBJ2-7,.,TRBV4-2,CASSRSWDGSYEQYF
TRBJ2-5,.,TRBV10-3,CAISGGMDSSRETQYF
TRBJ2-5,TRBD2,TRBV11-1,CASSPRTSGLETQYF
TRBJ2-4,.,TRBV4-2,CASSQDWSNIQYF
TRBJ2-3,.,TRBV6-2/TRBV6-3,CASSPLRQITDTQYF
TRBJ1-5,.,TRBV28,CASSLFRGSDQPQHF
TRBJ1-1,TRBD1,TRBV29-1,CSVQTGVTEAFF
TRBJ2-1,.,TRBV28,CASSPALIGEQFF
TRBJ2-1,TRBD2,TRBV20-1,CSASLAGGNEQFF
TRBJ1-5,TRBD1,TRBV20-1,CSASNRGKGNQPQHF
TRBJ1-3,.,TRBV7-8,CASSSMGVRISGNTIYF
TRBJ2-7,TRBD2,TRBV11-2,CASSFTSPGGYEQYF